The following is a TCR beta chain sequence with its context. Using immunoSEQ multiplex PCR, the repertoire was profiled, and TCRdb retains in-frame clones only, with some absent. The table lists around 160,000 clones, 65% to 85% of them singletons. Individuals aged about 18 to 95 years were recruited from 24 US areas. Membership in each cohort depended on participant-reported clinical history. The sample is drawn from a study of blood T cell repertoires in COVID-19. Study at large: Specimens from acute and convalescent COVID-19 originated in the United States, Italy and Spain. Sources were T cells, B-cell-depleted T cells, or PBMCs; the material itself was cDNA or gDNA.

This CDR3 comprises 16 residues. The ends lost 4 bases at V and 1 base at J; junction bases unmatched: 9. From germline, CDR1 is GTSNPN and CDR2 SVGIG (reference sequence). The clonotype was recovered from a man in his forties who had recovered from COVID-19. The chain joins TRBV30 to TRBJ2-5; 10 bases agree with TRBD2. Specimen: PBMCs or T cells enriched from blood (not recorded which). The CDR3 reads CAWTTAGGYFQETQYF. Written as DNA, the CDR3 is TGTGCCTGGACCACAGCGGGGGGGTATTTCCAAGAGACCCAGTACTTC.